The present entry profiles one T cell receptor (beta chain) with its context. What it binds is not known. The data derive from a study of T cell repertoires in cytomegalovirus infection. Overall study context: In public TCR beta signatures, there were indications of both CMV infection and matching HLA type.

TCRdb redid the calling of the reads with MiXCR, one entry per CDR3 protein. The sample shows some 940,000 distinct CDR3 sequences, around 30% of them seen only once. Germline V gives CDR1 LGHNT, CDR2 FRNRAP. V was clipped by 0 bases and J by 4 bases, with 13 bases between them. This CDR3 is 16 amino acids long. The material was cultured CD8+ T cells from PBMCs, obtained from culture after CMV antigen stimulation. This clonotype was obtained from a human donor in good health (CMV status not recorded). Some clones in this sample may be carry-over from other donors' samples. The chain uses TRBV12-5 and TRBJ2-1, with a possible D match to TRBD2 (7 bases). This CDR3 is CASGLVGGRVYNEQFF. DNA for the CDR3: TGTGCTAGTGGTTTGGTCGGGGGGCGAGTTTACAATGAGCAGTTCTTC.